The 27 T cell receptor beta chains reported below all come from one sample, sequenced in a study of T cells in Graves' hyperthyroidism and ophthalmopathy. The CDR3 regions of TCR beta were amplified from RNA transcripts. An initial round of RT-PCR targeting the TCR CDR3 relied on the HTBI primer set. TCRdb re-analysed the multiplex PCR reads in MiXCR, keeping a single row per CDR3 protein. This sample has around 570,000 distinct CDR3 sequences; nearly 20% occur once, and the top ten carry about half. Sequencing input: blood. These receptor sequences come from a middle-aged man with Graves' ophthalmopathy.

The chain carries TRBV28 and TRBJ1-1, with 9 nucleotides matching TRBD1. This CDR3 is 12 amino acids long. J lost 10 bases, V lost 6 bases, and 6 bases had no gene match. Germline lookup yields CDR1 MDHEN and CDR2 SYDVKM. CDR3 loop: CASSLRQGGAFF. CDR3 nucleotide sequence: TGTGCCAGCAGCCTTAGACAGGGGGGAGCTTTCTTT.

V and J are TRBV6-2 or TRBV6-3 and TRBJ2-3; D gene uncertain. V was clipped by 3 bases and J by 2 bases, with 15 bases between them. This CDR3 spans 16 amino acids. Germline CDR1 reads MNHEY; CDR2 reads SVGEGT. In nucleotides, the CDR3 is TGTGCCAGCAGTTATGGGTTTGGAGTTTACACAGATACGCAGTATTTT. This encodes CASSYGFGVYTDTQYF.

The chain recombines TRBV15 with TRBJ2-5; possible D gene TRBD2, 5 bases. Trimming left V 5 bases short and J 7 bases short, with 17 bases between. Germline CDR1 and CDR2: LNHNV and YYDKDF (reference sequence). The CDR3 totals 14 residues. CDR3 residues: CATSVGGAAGTQYF. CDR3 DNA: TGTGCCACCAGCGTCGGAGGAGCCGCAGGGACCCAGTACTTC.

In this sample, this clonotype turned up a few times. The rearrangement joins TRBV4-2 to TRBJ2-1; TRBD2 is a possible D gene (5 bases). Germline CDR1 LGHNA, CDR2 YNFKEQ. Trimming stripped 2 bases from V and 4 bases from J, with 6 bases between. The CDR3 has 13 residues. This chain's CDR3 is CASSQQRYNEQFF. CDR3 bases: TGTGCCAGCAGCCAACAGCGGTACAATGAGCAGTTCTTC.

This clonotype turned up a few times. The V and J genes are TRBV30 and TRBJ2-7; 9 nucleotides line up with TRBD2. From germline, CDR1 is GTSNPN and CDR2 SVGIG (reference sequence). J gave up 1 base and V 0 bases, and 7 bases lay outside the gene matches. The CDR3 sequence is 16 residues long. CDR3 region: CAWSVMGLASSYEQYF. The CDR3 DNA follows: TGTGCCTGGAGTGTAATGGGACTAGCTTCGTCCTACGAGCAGTACTTC. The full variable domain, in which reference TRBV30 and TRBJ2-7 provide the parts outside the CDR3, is SQTIHQWPATLVQPVGSPLSLECTVEGTSNPNLYWYRQAAGRGLQLLFYSVGIGQISSEVPQNLSASRPQDRQFILSSKKLLLSDSGFYLCAWSVMGLASSYEQYFGPGTRLTVT.

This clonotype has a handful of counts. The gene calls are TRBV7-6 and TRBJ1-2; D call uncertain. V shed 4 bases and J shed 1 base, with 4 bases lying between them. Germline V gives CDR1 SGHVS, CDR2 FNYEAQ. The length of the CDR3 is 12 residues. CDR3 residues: CASSSYNYGYTF. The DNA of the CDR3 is TGTGCCAGCAGCTCCTATAACTATGGCTACACCTTC.

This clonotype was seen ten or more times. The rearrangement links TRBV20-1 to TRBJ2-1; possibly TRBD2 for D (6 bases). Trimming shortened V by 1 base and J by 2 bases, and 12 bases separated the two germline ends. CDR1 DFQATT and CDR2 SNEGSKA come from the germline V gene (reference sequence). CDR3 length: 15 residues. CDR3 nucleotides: TGCAGTGCTAGAGGACTAGTCTGGGCCTACAATGAGCAGTTCTTC. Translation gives CSARGLVWAYNEQFF.

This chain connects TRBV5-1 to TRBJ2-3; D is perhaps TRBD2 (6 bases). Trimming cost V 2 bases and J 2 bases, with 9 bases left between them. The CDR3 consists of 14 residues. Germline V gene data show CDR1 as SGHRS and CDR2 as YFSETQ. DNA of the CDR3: TGCGCCAGCAGCTTTTCTAGCGCCACAGATACGCAGTATTTT. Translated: CASSFSSATDTQYF.

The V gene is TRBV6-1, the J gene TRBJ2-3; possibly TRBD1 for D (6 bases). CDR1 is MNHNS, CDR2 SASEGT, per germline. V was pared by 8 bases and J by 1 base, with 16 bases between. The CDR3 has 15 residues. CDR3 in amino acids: CASRAPGHRTDTQYF. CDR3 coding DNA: TGTGCCAGCCGGGCCCCGGGACACCGCACAGATACGCAGTATTTT.

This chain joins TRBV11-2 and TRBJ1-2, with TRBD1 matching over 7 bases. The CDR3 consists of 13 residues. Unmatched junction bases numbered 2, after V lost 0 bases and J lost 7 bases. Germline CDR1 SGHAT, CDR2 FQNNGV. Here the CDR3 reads CASSLDQGVGYTF. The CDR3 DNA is TGTGCCAGCAGCTTAGATCAGGGGGTTGGCTACACCTTC.

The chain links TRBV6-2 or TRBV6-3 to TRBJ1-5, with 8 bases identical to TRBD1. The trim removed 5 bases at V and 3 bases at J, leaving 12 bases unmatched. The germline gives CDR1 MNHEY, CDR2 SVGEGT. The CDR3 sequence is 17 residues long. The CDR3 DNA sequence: TGTGCCAGCAGTAAACGCGGGACAGGCTGGGACAATCAGCCCCAGCATTTT. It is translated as CASSKRGTGWDNQPQHF.

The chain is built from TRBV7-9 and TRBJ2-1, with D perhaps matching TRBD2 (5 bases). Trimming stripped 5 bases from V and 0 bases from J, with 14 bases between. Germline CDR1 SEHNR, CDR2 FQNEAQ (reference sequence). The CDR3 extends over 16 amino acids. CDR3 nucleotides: TGTGCCAGCAGCCCTTCGATGGGGAGCTCCTACAATGAGCAGTTCTTC. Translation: CASSPSMGSSYNEQFF.

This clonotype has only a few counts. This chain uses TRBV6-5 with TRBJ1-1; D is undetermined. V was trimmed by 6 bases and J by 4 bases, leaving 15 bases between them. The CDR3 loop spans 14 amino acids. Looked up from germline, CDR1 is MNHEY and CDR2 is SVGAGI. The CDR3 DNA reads TGTGCCAGCAGAATAGGGCTTTTGGGCACTGAAGCTTTCTTT. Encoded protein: CASRIGLLGTEAFF.

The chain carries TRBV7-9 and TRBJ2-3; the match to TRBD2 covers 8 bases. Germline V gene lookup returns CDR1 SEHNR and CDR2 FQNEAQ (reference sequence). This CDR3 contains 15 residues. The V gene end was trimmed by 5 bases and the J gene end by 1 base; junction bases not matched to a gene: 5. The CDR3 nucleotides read TGTGCCAGCAGCCTTAGCGGGGAGGGCACAGATACGCAGTATTTT. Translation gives CASSLSGEGTDTQYF.

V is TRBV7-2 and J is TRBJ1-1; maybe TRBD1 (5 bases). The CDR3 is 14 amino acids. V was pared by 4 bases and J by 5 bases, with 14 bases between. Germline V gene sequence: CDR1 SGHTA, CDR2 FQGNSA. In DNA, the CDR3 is TGTGCCAGCAGCTCATACCTCAGGGATACTGAAGCTTTCTTT. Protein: CASSSYLRDTEAFF.

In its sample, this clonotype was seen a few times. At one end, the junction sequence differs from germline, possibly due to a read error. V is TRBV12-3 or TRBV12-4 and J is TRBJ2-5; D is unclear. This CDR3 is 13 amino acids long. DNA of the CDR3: TGTGCCAGCAGTCCCTCCCCACCGGAGACCCAGCACTTC. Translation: CASSPSPPETQHF.

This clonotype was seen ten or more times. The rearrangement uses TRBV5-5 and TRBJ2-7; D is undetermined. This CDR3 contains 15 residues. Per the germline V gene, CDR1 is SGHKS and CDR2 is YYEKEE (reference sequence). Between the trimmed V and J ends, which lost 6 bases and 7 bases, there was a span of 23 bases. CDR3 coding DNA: TGTGCCAGCAACCTAGATGATGTTTTTGCTGGAGAGCAGTACTTC. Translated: CASNLDDVFAGEQYF.

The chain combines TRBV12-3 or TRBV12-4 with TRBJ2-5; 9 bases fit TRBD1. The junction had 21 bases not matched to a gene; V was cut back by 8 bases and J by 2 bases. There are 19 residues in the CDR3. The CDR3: CASAKDRGSGYSLQETQYF. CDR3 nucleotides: TGTGCCAGCGCTAAGGACAGGGGCTCTGGGTACTCTCTACAAGAGACCCAGTACTTC.

CDR3 amino acids: CASSNYRDRDYEQYF. The CDR3 DNA is TGTGCCAGCAGCAACTACCGGGACAGAGACTACGAGCAGTACTTC. This chain connects TRBV7-9 to TRBJ2-7, with 7 bases aligning to TRBD1. There are 15 residues in the CDR3. CDR1 and CDR2 from the germline V gene are SEHNR and FQNEAQ (reference sequence). V gave up 5 bases and J gave up 3 bases; unmatched junction bases: 10.

The CDR3 coding sequence is TGCAGCGTTAGACAGAACCAAGAGACCCAGTACTTC. Translating it yields CSVRQNQETQYF. V and J are TRBV29-1 and TRBJ2-5; possibly TRBD1 for D (5 bases). CDR3 length: 12 residues. Germline V gives CDR1 SQVTM, CDR2 ANQGSEA. V lost 5 bases and J 0 bases, leaving 7 bases between the germline ends. Full variable domain (remainder filled in from reference TRBV29-1 and TRBJ2-5): SAVISQKPSRDICQRGTSLTIQCQVDSQVTMMFWYRQQPGQSLTLIATANQGSEATYESGFVIDKFPISRPNLTFSTLTVSNMSPEDSSIYLCSVRQNQETQYFGPGTRLLVL.

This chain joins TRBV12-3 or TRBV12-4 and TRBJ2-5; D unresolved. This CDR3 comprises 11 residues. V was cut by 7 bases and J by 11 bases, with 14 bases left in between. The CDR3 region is CASNPDTVQYF. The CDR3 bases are TGTGCCAGCAATCCTGACACCGTTCAGTACTTC.

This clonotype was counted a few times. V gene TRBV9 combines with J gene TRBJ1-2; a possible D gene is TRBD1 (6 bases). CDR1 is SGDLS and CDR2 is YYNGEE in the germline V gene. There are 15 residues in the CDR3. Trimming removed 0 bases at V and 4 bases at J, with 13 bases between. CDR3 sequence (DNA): TGTGCCAGCAGCGTAGATGGGGGGCTAGGCTATGGCTACACCTTC. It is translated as CASSVDGGLGYGYTF.

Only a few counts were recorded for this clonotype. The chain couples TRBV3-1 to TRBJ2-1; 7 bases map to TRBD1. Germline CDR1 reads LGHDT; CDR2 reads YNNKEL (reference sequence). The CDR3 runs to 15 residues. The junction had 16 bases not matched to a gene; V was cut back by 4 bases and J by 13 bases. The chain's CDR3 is CASSRAGTESMEQFF. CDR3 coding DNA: TGTGCCAGCAGCCGAGCCGGGACAGAGTCTATGGAACAGTTCTTC.

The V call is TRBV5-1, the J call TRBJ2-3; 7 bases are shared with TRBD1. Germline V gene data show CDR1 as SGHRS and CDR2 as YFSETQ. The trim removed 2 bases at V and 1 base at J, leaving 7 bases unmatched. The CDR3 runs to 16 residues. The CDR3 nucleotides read TGCGCCAGCAGCTTAACACAGGGGTACGGCACAGATACGCAGTATTTT. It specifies CASSLTQGYGTDTQYF.

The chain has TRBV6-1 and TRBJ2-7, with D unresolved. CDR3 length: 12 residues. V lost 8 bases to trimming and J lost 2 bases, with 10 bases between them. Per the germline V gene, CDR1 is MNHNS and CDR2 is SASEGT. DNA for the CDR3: TGTGCCAGCGGCGGAGATACCTACGAGCAGTACTTC. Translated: CASGGDTYEQYF.

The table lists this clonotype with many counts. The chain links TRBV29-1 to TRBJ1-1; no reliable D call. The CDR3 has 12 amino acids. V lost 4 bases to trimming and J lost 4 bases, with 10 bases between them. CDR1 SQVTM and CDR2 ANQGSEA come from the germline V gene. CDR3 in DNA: TGCAGCGTTGGCGAGTGGGGCACTGAAGCTTTCTTT. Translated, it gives CSVGEWGTEAFF.

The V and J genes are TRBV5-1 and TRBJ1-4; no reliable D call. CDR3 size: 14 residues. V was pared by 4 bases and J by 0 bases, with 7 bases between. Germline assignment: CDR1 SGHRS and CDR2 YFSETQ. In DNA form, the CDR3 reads TGCGCCAGCAGCCCGACACCAACTAATGAAAAACTGTTTTTT. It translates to CASSPTPTNEKLFF.